These 13 T cell receptor beta chains were all obtained from the same sample, sequenced in a study of T cell clusters in autoimmune cytopenias. Multiplex touch-down PCR amplified TRB using TRB-A and TRB-B pools in one tube. TCRdb reanalyzed the multiplex PCR reads, giving one entry per CDR3 protein sequence and no DNA. The specimen's table records about 6,600 distinct CDR3 sequences. TRB was amplified from roughly 0.25 ug of peripheral blood genomic DNA per sample. The same specimen was also included in a second study, on T cell repertoires in aging, cancer and after chemotherapy.

Sequences were obtained from peripheral blood. These receptors came from a human donor in good health.

This clonotype is identified as medium-sized from frequency. J is TRBJ2-1 and V is TRBV19; the D gene TCRdb calls, TRBD1, cannot be checked with no DNA. The CDR3 extends over 14 amino acids. Germline V lookup: CDR1 LNHDA, CDR2 SQIVND (reference sequence). CDR3 sequence reads: CASSGTGYGDEQFF.

By frequency, this clonotype registers medium-sized (0.01 to 0.1%). V usage is TRBV27 and J usage is TRBJ2-3; there is no DNA to check the TCRdb D call of TRBD1. The germline V gene encodes CDR1 MNHEY and CDR2 SMNVEV (reference sequence). CDR3 size: 15 residues. CDR3 region: CASSRPGLATDTQYF.

V gene TRBV20-1 combines with J gene TRBJ1-5; TCRdb picks TRBD1, but there is no DNA to check that call. The length of the CDR3 is 14 residues. Germline V gives CDR1 DFQATT, CDR2 SNEGSKA (reference sequence). This CDR3 is CSARWGGTNQPQHF.

The chain is built from TRBV30 and TRBJ1-5; TCRdb's assignment of TRBD1 cannot be checked, as there is no DNA. This CDR3 is built from 14 residues. Per germline, CDR1 GTSNPN and CDR2 SVGIG (reference sequence). The CDR3 spells CAWRGVGGDQPQHF.

Judged by frequency, this clonotype is medium-sized. This sequence joins TRBV5-5 and TRBJ1-5. This CDR3 has 16 residues. Per germline, CDR1 SGHKS and CDR2 YYEKEE (reference sequence). The CDR3 here is CASSSLQGGGNQPQHF. Using reference TRBV5-5 and TRBJ1-5 for the parts outside the CDR3, the full variable domain is DAGVTQSPTHLIKTRGQQVTLRCSPISGHKSVSWYQQVLGQGPQFIFQYYEKEERGRGNFPDRFSARQFPNYSSELNVNALLLGDSALYLCASSSLQGGGNQPQHFGDGTRLSIL.

By frequency, this clonotype registers medium-sized. This chain joins TRBV19 and TRBJ2-5; TCRdb selects TRBD2, and the lack of DNA leaves this call unchecked. This CDR3 contains 13 residues. The germline gives CDR1 LNHDA, CDR2 SQIVND (reference sequence). This CDR3 is CASSRGGDETQYF.

This clonotype shows up as medium-sized by frequency. The gene calls are TRBV19 and TRBJ1-6; TCRdb selects TRBD1, and the lack of DNA leaves this call unchecked. This CDR3 spans 13 amino acids. Looked up from germline, CDR1 is LNHDA and CDR2 is SQIVND (reference sequence). CDR3: CASSGQVNSPLHF.

The genes are TRBV7-2 and TRBJ2-7; the TCRdb D gene call, TRBD1, has no DNA to confirm it. The CDR3 is made up of 16 amino acids. In germline, CDR1 is SGHTA, CDR2 FQGNSA. This CDR3 reads CASSYQAPQTGETQYF.

Considering frequency, this clonotype is medium-sized. The chain is built from TRBV29-1 and TRBJ2-7; no DNA is available, so the TRBD1 call from TCRdb remains unchecked. This CDR3 has 13 residues. Germline CDR1 SQVTM, CDR2 ANQGSEA. CDR3: CSVDAGRGNEQYF.

This chain connects TRBV5-1 to TRBJ1-1; the TRBD1 assignment by TCRdb is unverifiable without DNA. The germline V gene encodes CDR1 SGHRS and CDR2 YFSETQ. CDR3 size: 16 residues. CDR3 sequence reads: CASSRTGGVEGTEAFF.

This clonotype is deemed medium-sized (0.01 to 0.1%) by its frequency. The chain carries TRBV5-6 and TRBJ2-1; as DNA is missing, the TRBD1 call by TCRdb cannot be tested. The CDR3 extends over 15 amino acids. Germline V gene sequence: CDR1 SGHDT, CDR2 YYEEEE. The CDR3 spells CASSMGQGFANEQFF.

This rearrangement joins TRBV18 to TRBJ1-1. Per the germline V gene, CDR1 is KGHSH and CDR2 is LQKENI. The CDR3 is made up of 16 amino acids. The CDR3 loop reads CASSPRGQVLNTEAFF.

V is TRBV5-1 and J is TRBJ2-1; the TCRdb D gene call, TRBD1, has no DNA to confirm it. Germline lookup yields CDR1 SGHRS and CDR2 YFSETQ. The CDR3 spans 14 residues. This chain's CDR3 is CASSLGDRGPEQFF.